This TCR beta chain stems from a study of cytomegalovirus exposure and HLA in healthy donors. Study-level results: While the bulk of TCR sequences proved rare, some public TCRs turned up in many donors. The study put 150 or so TCR beta chains on its list as cytomegalovirus-associated.

With regard to this clone: Antigen: not known.

At the time of sampling, donors were nominally healthy, though unrecorded immune exposures were likely. Amplification used 60 Vbeta primers and 13 Jbeta primers. The repertoire was sequenced with immunoSEQ multiplex PCR; TCRdb's copy has only in-frame clones and lacks some. Among 150,000 or so clones listed, more than 75% were seen once. The source of this sequence is a woman aged 40 to 50 in good health and CMV-seropositive. Sequencing input: PBMCs.

The CDR3 nucleotides read TGTGCCAGCAGCCTTCGGACCCAGGGGAACACCGGGGAGCTGTTTTTT. Protein: CASSLRTQGNTGELFF. This sequence joins TRBV13 and TRBJ2-2, with D possibly TRBD1 on 5 matching bases. The length of the CDR3 is 16 residues. Germline V gene lookup returns CDR1 PRHDT and CDR2 FYEKMQ (reference sequence). V lost 5 bases, J lost 1 base, and 14 bases lay in between.